The sequence of this T cell receptor beta chain was determined in a study of cytomegalovirus exposure and HLA in healthy donors. Study findings and constraints: Likely technical artifact: a cluster of highly shared sequence variants. For most TCR beta V segments, an earlier analysis put the productive rate at about 87% or about 30% of the time. Common viral pathogens were later found to be apparently linked to several of the most significant clusters.

It was healthy bone marrow donors who served as donors. The PCR ran on 60 Vbeta and 13 Jbeta primers. Using immunoSEQ multiplex PCR, the repertoire was profiled, and TCRdb retains in-frame clones only, with some absent. The sample holds about 88,000 clones, more than 80% seen once. As concerns this clone: Its antigen is undetermined.

V lost 3 bases, J lost 3 bases, and 14 bases lay in between. The CDR3 length is 15 residues. The germline V gene has CDR1 SEHNR and CDR2 FQNEAQ (reference sequence). The source material was PBMCs. The receptor was derived from a man aged 18 to 30 in good health and CMV-seronegative. This chain uses TRBV7-9 with TRBJ1-2; D may be TRBD1 (5 bases). The CDR3 sequence is CASSLSAGIHYGYTF. CDR3 DNA sequence: TGTGCCAGCAGCTTGAGCGCAGGGATACACTATGGCTACACCTTC.